These 5 T cell receptor beta chains originate from one sample sequenced in a study of human T cells and chemical hapten exposure. The time point is: patch test 1, 2 weeks after DPC sensitization. Treatment: therapeutic diphenylcyclopropenone sensitization with weekly scalp DPC. TCRdb re-derived calls from the RACE reads in MiXCR, one entry per CDR3 protein. The sample shows some 180,000 distinct CDR3 sequences, 20% to 25% of them seen only once. The specimen comprised whole blood, sampled in connection with sensitization to the hapten diphenylcyclopropenone (DPC). Receptor source: a woman between 45 and 60 years old with alopecia areata. Some clones in this sample may be carry-over from other donors' samples.

V and J are TRBV7-9 and TRBJ1-2; D might be TRBD1 (5 bases). This CDR3 is 15 amino acids long. Germline lookup yields CDR1 SEHNR and CDR2 FQNEAQ (reference sequence). V was cut by 8 bases and J by 4 bases, with 20 bases left in between. The CDR3 protein is CASYSGVQGGYGYTF. The CDR3 coding sequence is TGTGCCAGCTATAGTGGAGTTCAGGGAGGCTATGGCTACACCTTC.

This clonotype has only a few counts. The chain couples TRBV5-1 to TRBJ2-7, with 8 bases lining up with TRBD1. CDR1 SGHRS and CDR2 YFSETQ come from the germline V gene. This CDR3 is built from 14 residues. V lost 2 bases and J lost 0; bases outside the gene matches: 1. The CDR3 nucleotides are TGCGCCAGCAGCTTCGACAGGGGCTCCTACGAGCAGTACTTC. Translated, it gives CASSFDRGSYEQYF.

The sample holds a few counts of this clonotype. This chain joins TRBV2 and TRBJ2-7, with no clear D. Trimming shortened V by 7 bases and J by 0 bases, and 13 bases separated the two germline ends. CDR1 SNHLY and CDR2 FYNNEI come from the germline V gene. The CDR3 covers 14 residues. This CDR3 reads CASTPQRISYEQYF. DNA of the CDR3: TGTGCCAGCACTCCCCAGCGTATCTCCTACGAGCAGTACTTC. Full variable domain (remainder filled in from reference TRBV2 and TRBJ2-7): EPEVTQTPSHQVTQMGQEVILRCVPISNHLYFYWYRQILGQKVEFLVSFYNNEISEKSEIFDDQFSVERPDGSNFTLKIRSTKLEDSAMYFCASTPQRISYEQYFGPGTRLTVT.

This clonotype was seen more than once but under ten times. The chain combines TRBV29-1 with TRBJ2-2, with TRBD1 identical over 9 bases. Unmatched junction bases numbered 5, after V lost 4 bases and J lost 5 bases. The CDR3 extends over 14 amino acids. CDR1 and CDR2 (germline): SQVTM, ANQGSEA. The CDR3 region has the DNA TGCAGCGTTGTACAGGGGGCGAGAACCGGGGAGCTGTTTTTT. Translation: CSVVQGARTGELFF.

This clonotype was recorded a few times. The chain employs TRBV6-6 and TRBJ2-2; no firm D call. The CDR3 loop spans 15 amino acids. Germline V CDR1 and CDR2: MNHNY, SVGAGI (reference sequence). Trimming took 10 bases from V and 0 from J, leaving 15 bases between them. The CDR3 sequence: CAIADKGANTGELFF. The CDR3 region has the DNA TGTGCCATTGCTGACAAGGGTGCGAACACCGGGGAGCTGTTTTTT.